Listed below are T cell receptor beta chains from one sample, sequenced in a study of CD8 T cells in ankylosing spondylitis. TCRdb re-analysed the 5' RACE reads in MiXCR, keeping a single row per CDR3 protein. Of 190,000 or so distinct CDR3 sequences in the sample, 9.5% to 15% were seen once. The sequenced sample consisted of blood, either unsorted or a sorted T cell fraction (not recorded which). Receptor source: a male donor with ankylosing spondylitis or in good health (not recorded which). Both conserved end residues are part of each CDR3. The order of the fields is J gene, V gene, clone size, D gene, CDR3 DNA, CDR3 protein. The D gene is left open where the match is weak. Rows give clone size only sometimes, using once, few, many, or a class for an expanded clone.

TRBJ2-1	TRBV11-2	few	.	TGTGCCACCGGTGAGGTGGAGAAGTTCTTC	CATGEVEKFF
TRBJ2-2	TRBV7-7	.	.	TGTGCCAGCAGTTCGGGTTCTTTTGGCGAAGGGGAGCTGTTTTTT	CASSSGSFGEGELFF
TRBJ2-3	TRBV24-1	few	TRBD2	TGTGCCACCCAAGCGGGAGGGAGCACAGATACGCAGTATTTT	CATQAGGSTDTQYF
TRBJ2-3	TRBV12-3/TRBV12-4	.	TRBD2	TGTGCCAGCAGTTTTAGCGGGAGTGGAGATACGCAGTATTTT	CASSFSGSGDTQYF
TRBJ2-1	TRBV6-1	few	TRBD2	TGTGCCAGCAGTCCGACTAGCGGGAGTTCGGATGAGCAGTTCTTC	CASSPTSGSSDEQFF
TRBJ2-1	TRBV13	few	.	TGTGCCAGCAGCTCTGGTAGCGAAAAAGATGACTATGAGCAGTTCTTC	CASSSGSEKDDYEQFF
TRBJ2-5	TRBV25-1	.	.	TGTGCCAGCAGTTCAATTCAGGGGGGGCTATACCAAGAGACCCAGTACTTC	CASSSIQGGLYQETQYF
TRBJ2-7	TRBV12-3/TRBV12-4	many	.	TGTGCCAGCAGTACAGGCTTTACCTACGAGCAGTACTTC	CASSTGFTYEQYF
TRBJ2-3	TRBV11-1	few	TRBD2	TGTGCCAGCAGCTCTAGGACTAGCGGGGGCCCTCCCACAGATACGCAGTATTTT	CASSSRTSGGPPTDTQYF
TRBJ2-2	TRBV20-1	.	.	TGCAGTGCTAGAGGAAAGCCGGATTCCGGCGGGGAGCTGTTTTTT	CSARGKPDSGGELFF
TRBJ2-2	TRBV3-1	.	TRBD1	TGTGCCAGCAGCCCACCCGGGACAGAGACCCTTGTTGGGGAGCTGTTTTTT	CASSPPGTETLVGELFF
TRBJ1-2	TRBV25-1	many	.	TGTGCCAGCACCGAGAACGGCTACACCTTC	CASTENGYTF
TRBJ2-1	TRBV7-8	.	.	TGTGCCAGCAGCCCAAAGGGCTTAGAGTACAATGAGCAGTTCTTC	CASSPKGLEYNEQFF
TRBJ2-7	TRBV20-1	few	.	TGCAGTGTGGAGTCAGGGGAGAGCTACGAGCAGTACTTC	CSVESGESYEQYF
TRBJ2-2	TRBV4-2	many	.	TGTGCCAGCTCCCCCGGCGGGGAGCTGTTTTTT	CASSPGGELFF
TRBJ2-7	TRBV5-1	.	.	TGCGCCAGCAGAGAAGAGGGATACGAGCAGTACTTC	CASREEGYEQYF
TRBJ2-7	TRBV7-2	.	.	TGTGCCAGCAGCTTAGCGGGCTGGGCCTACGAGCAGTACTTC	CASSLAGWAYEQYF
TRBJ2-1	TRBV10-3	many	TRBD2	TGTGCCATCAGTGAGTCACCCTTTAGGCTAGCGGGAGGACACAATGAGCAGTTCTTC	CAISESPFRLAGGHNEQFF
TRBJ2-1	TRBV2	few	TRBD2	TGTGCCAGCATCGGGACTAGCGGGATCGAAGAGCAGTTCTTC	CASIGTSGIEEQFF
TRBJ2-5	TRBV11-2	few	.	TGTGCCAGCAGCTTACTGGCAGGATCTTTGGGGGAGACCCAGTACTTC	CASSLLAGSLGETQYF
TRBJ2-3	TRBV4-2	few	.	TGTGCCAGCAGGTCCGTGCTGGAGGGGTATACGCAGTATTTT	CASRSVLEGYTQYF
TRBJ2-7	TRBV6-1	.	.	TGTGCCAGCAGTGAAGGAGCAACCAGGTACGAGCAGTACTTC	CASSEGATRYEQYF
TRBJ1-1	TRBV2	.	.	TGTGCCAGCAGGGGTGGACGCACTGAAGCTTTCTTT	CASRGGRTEAFF
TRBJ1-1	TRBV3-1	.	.	TGTGCCAGCAGCCACGGCCCAGGGGCTAACACTGAAGCTTTCTTT	CASSHGPGANTEAFF
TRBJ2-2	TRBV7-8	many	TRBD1	TGTGCCAGCAGCTTAGGGAGGGGACAGGCCCTTTTCGGGGAGCTGTTTTTT	CASSLGRGQALFGELFF
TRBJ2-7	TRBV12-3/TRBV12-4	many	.	TGTGCCAGCAGTTGGGGGAGGCAATCCGAGCAGTACTTC	CASSWGRQSEQYF
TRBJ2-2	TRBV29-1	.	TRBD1	TGCAGCGTTCTCGGACAGGGGAGCACCGGGGAGCTGTTTTTT	CSVLGQGSTGELFF
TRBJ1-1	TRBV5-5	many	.	TGTGCCAGCAGCCCCGAGGGGCTGAACACTGAAGCTTTCTTT	CASSPEGLNTEAFF
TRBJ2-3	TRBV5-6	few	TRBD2	TGTGCCAGCAGCTTACTAGCGGGGGTATTCACAGATACGCAGTATTTT	CASSLLAGVFTDTQYF
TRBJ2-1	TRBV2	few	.	TGTGCCAGCAGGAGACAGATTACTCCCTACAATGAGCAGTTCTTC	CASRRQITPYNEQFF
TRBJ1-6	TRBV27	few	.	TGTGCCAGCAGTTCCTCGGGATCCCCCCTCCACTTT	CASSSSGSPLHF
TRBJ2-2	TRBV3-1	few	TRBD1	TGTGCCAGCAGCCAAAACGACAGGGTCGGTGGGACCGGGGAGCTGTTTTTT	CASSQNDRVGGTGELFF
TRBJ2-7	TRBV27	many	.	TGTGCCAGCAGTTTATCGTCCGGGGGTTACGAGCAGTACTTC	CASSLSSGGYEQYF
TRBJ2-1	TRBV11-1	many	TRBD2	TGTGCCAGCAGCCCAGAGGTTTCGTCACGGGAGGCCCACTACAATGAGCAGTTCTTC	CASSPEVSSREAHYNEQFF
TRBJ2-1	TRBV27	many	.	TGTGCCAGCAGATCGGGGACCCATTCCTACAATGAGCAGTTCTTC	CASRSGTHSYNEQFF
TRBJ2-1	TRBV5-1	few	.	TGCGCCAGCAGGACGAATAGGGGCGATGAGCAGTTCTTC	CASRTNRGDEQFF
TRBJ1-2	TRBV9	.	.	TGTGCCAGCAGCGTGCCAGGGGTTGGCTACACCTTC	CASSVPGVGYTF